This T cell receptor (beta chain) derives from a study of T cell responses to AZD1222 COVID-19 vaccine. The data were produced by immunoSEQ multiplex PCR, yet TCRdb's version contains in-frame clones alone and is incomplete. The profile covers roughly 120,000 clones, with 92% appearing a single time and roughly 1.5% taken by the ten largest. The count of this clone is one. V lost 7 bases to trimming and J lost 8 bases, with 17 bases between them. The germline V gene has CDR1 MNHEY and CDR2 SMNVEV (reference sequence). The CDR3 extends over 14 amino acids. The V and J genes are TRBV27 and TRBJ1-4; a possible D gene is TRBD1 (5 bases). The sample in question was peripheral blood, obtained 28 days after the second AZD1222 dose. The origin of this receptor is an adult who received the AZD1222 COVID-19 vaccine. The CDR3: CASTIRMGGEKLFF. The CDR3 nucleotides read TGTGCCAGCACTATTCGGATGGGGGGGGAAAAACTGTTTTTT.